The TCR beta chain described here comes from a study of T cell responses to AZD1222 COVID-19 vaccine. This clone was seen only a few times. With 8 bases removed from V and 7 bases from J, the gap between germline ends came to 12 bases. The CDR3 runs to 12 residues. The germline gives CDR1 SEHNR, CDR2 FQNEAQ (reference sequence). The repertoire was sequenced with immunoSEQ multiplex PCR; TCRdb's copy has only in-frame clones and lacks some. This sample has about 120,000 clones; 90% occur once, and the top ten carry just over 7%. This clonotype was sampled from an adult in good health. The chain carries TRBV7-9 and TRBJ1-5; D remains unclear. Sequenced material: peripheral blood, taken on day 0 of AZD1222 vaccination. The CDR3 loop is CASARAGQPQHF. CDR3 coding DNA: TGTGCCAGCGCCCGGGCAGGCCAGCCCCAGCATTTT.